Given below is one TCR beta chain in context. Its target is not known. This entry comes from a study of T cell responses to AZD1222 COVID-19 vaccine. Study context: Second-dose timings of about 4 or about 12 weeks were pooled. Study observations and caveats: Spike-specific TCR breadth rose after two AZD1222 doses, and depth rose as well. Repertoire sampling happened only post peak T cell response.

The assay was immunoSEQ multiplex PCR, and TCRdb's table has in-frame clones only and misses some. The sample includes about 130,000 clones, approximately 90% of them seen just once. The germline V and J ends were trimmed by 0 bases and 3 bases, with 14 bases remaining between them. Germline CDR1 is SGHAT and CDR2 is FQNNGV. CDR3 size: 16 residues. The TCR sequence derives from an adult in good health. Material: peripheral blood, obtained on day 0 of AZD1222 vaccination. V and J are TRBV11-2 and TRBJ1-1, with D possibly TRBD1 on 6 matching bases. The CDR3 coding sequence is TGTGCCAGCAGCTTAGATGAGCAGGGGATGGACACTGAAGCTTTCTTT. Protein: CASSLDEQGMDTEAFF.